The clone carrying this T cell receptor (beta chain) was seen a single time. The CDR3 sequence is 13 residues long. The V end lost 3 bases, the J end lost 7 bases, and 13 bases lay between the germline ends. The germline CDR1 and CDR2 sequences are SGHRS and YFSETQ. All patients relapsed after autologous stem cell transplantation, and brentuximab vedotin exposure varied. The protocol was immunoSEQ multiplex PCR, while the TCRdb copy is restricted to in-frame clones and leaves out a portion. The sample consists of about 94,000 clones, roughly 87% of them appearing once. The record originates from a study of PD-1 blockade in classical Hodgkin lymphoma.

This sequence was found in a human donor with classical Hodgkin lymphoma. This chain joins TRBV5-1 and TRBJ2-5; D may be TRBD1 (6 bases). The input for sequencing was peripheral blood mononuclear cells (PBMCs), taken before the second cycle of nivolumab. DNA of the CDR3: TGCGCCAGCAGCTCGGACAGCGTCTTGACCCAGTACTTC. It yields the protein CASSSDSVLTQYF. Variable domain in full (rest from reference TRBV5-1 and TRBJ2-5): KAGVTQTPRYLIKTRGQQVTLSCSPISGHRSVSWYQQTPGQGLQFLFEYFSETQRNKGNFPGRFSGRQFSNSRSEMNVSTLELGDSALYLCASSSDSVLTQYFGPGTRLLVL.